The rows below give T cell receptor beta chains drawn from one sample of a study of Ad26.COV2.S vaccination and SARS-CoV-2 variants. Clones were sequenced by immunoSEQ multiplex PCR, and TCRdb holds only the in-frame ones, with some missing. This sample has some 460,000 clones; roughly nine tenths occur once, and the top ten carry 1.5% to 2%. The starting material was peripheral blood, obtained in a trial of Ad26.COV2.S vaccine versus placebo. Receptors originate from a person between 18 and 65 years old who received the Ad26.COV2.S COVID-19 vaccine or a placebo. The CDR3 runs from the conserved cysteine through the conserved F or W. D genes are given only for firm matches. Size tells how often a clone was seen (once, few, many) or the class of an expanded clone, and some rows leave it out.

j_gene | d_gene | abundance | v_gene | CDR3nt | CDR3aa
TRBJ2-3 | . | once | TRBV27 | TGTGCCAGCAGTTTAATCCTCTCGCGGGGAGGAACAGATACGCAGTATTTT | CASSLILSRGGTDTQYF
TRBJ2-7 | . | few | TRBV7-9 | TGTGCCAGCAGCTTAGCGATCGGACAAGCCTCCTACGAGCAGTACTTC | CASSLAIGQASYEQYF
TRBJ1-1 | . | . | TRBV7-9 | TGTGCCAGCAGCTTATGGGGTGAGGACACTGAAGCTTTCTTT | CASSLWGEDTEAFF
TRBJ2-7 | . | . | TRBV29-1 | TGCAGCGTTAGCCAGGGGATATCCTACGAGCAGTACTTC | CSVSQGISYEQYF
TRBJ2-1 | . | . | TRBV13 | TGTGCCAGCAGCTTTTCAGGCCGCCCGGGGAATGAGCAGTTCTTC | CASSFSGRPGNEQFF
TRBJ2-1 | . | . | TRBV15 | TGTGCCACCAGCGCAGGCTACAATGAGCAGTTCTTC | CATSAGYNEQFF
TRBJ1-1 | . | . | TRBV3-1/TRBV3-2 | TGTGCCAGCAGCCACAGGGGCTTGAACACTGAAGCTTTCTTT | CASSHRGLNTEAFF
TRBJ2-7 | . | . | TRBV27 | TGTGCCAGCAGAATAAATATTGCCTACGAGCAGTACTTC | CASRINIAYEQYF
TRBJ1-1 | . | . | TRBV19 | TGTGCCAGTAGTACCGAGCGGGGGACGGTGAACACTGAAGCTTTCTTT | CASSTERGTVNTEAFF
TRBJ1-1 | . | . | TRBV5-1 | TGCGCCAGCAGCATCGACGGTTCGAGGACTGAAGCTTTCTTT | CASSIDGSRTEAFF
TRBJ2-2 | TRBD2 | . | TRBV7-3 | TGTGCCAGCAGCCGCCTGGGGAGCGGGGGGACTTCGAACACCGGGGAGCTGTTTTTT | CASSRLGSGGTSNTGELFF
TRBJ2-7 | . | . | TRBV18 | TGTGCCAGCTCACAGGGTGCGTACGAGCAGTACTTC | CASSQGAYEQYF
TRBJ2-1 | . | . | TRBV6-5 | TGTGCCAGCACCCCACCCAGCGGGAATGAGCAGTTCTTC | CASTPPSGNEQFF
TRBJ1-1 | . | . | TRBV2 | TGTGCCAGCAGTCCTAACACCGACGGATTGAACACTGAAGCTTTCTTT | CASSPNTDGLNTEAFF
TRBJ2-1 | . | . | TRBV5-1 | TGCGCCAGCAGCAGCCGGGACTCATACAATGAGCAGTTCTTC | CASSSRDSYNEQFF
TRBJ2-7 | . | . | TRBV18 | TGTGCCACCCGGCGAGGGGCCGAAAGCCTCTACGAGCAGTACTTC | CATRRGAESLYEQYF
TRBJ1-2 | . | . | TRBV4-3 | TGCGCCAGCAGCCTTAGCCAAGACTATGGCTACACCTTC | CASSLSQDYGYTF
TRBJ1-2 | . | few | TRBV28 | TGTGCCACCTACGCTTGGAGAGGCTACACCTTC | CATYAWRGYTF
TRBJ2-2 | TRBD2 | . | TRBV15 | TGTGCCACCAGCAGAGGGACTAGCGGGAGCACCGGAGAGCTGTTTTTT | CATSRGTSGSTGELFF
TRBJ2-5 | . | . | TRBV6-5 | TGTGCCAGCAGTTCCCGGGACATAGAGACCCAGTACTTC | CASSSRDIETQYF
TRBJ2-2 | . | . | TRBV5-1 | TGCGCCAGCGCCTATGGGTTGGGGTCGAACACCGGGGAGCTGTTTTTT | CASAYGLGSNTGELFF
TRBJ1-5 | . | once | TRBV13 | TGTGCCAGCAGCTCTACAAGGGCCGGAGGCAATCAGCCCCAGCATTTT | CASSSTRAGGNQPQHF
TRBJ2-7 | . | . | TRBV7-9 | TGTGCCAGCAGCCCGACAGCTTTTGGTAGCCTGGGGGAGCAGTACTTC | CASSPTAFGSLGEQYF
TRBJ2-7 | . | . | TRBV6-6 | TGTGCCAGCAGTTACACAGACAGATCCCAGTACTTC | CASSYTDRSQYF
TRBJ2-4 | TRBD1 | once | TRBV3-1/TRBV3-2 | TGTGCCAGCAGCCAGACAGGGGCCCTTAAAAACATTCAGTACTTC | CASSQTGALKNIQYF
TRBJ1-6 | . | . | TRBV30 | TGTGCCTGGAGTGTTTTAAGCTCCTATAATTCACCCCTCCACTTT | CAWSVLSSYNSPLHF
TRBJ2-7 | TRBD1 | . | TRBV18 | TGTGCCAGCTCACCCCGGGACAGTAATTACGAGCAGTACTTC | CASSPRDSNYEQYF
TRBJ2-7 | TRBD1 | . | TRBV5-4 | TGTGCCAGCAGCATTTACCCGCTCAGGGGGTTACCCTACGAGCAGTACTTC | CASSIYPLRGLPYEQYF
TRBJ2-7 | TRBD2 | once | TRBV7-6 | TGTGCCAGCAGCCTAACTAGCGGGAGGGCCTACGAGCAGTACTTC | CASSLTSGRAYEQYF